This T cell receptor beta chain was found in a study of siplizumab effects on memory and regulatory T cells. The germline V gene encodes CDR1 ENHRY and CDR2 SYGVKD. After removal of 6 bases from V and 1 base from J, the junction contained 9 bases not matched to a gene. The CDR3 consists of 17 residues. TCRdb's table, derived via immunoSEQ multiplex PCR, lists solely in-frame clones and lacks some. The data show some 110,000 clones, about 94% seen once. The clonotype was recovered from a human donor in good health. This chain uses TRBV10-3 with TRBJ2-3, with 11 positions matching TRBD2. Sequenced: non-Treg CD4+ T cells sorted from blood. The DNA for the CDR3 is TGTGCCATCAGCCCAGGTAGCGGGAGGGGGGGCACAGATACGCAGTATTTT. This translates into CAISPGSGRGGTDTQYF.